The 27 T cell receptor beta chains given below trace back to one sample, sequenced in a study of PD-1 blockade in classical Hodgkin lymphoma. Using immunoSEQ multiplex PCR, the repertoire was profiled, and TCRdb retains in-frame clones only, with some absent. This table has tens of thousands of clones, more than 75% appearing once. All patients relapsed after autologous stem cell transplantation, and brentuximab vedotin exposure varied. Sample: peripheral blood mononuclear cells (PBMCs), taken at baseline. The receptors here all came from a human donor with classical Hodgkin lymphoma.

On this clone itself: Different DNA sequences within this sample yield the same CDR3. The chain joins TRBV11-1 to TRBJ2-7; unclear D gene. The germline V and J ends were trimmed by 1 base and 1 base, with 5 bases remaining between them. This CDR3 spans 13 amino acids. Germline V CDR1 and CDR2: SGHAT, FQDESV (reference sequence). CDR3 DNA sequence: TGTGCCAGCAGCTTAGGCAGGTCCTACGAGCAGTACTTC. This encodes CASSLGRSYEQYF.

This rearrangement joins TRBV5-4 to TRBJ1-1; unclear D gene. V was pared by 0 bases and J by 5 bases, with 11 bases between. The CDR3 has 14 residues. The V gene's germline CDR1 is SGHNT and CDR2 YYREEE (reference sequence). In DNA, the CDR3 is TGTGCCAGCAGCTTGGCTGGCGGAGGTACTGAAGCTTTCTTT. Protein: CASSLAGGGTEAFF.

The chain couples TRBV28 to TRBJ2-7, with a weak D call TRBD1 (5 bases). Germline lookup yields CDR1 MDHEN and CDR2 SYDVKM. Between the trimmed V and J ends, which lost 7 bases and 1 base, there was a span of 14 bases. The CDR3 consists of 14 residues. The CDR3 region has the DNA TGTGCCAGCATTGGGGCAGGGCGGTCCTACGAGCAGTACTTC. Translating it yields CASIGAGRSYEQYF.

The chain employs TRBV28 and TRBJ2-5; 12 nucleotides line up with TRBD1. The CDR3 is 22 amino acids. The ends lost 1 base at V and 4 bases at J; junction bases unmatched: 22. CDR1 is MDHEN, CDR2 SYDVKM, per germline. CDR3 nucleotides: TGTGCCAGCAGTTTATTGGGACAGGGGGCCGCAAAGATAGCAGGCGGGCGAGAGACCCAGTACTTC. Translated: CASSLLGQGAAKIAGGRETQYF.

Here the CDR3 DNA reads TGTGCCCGATCATCGGGGGGGAGCACAGATACGCAGTATTTT. Amino acid sequence: CARSSGGSTDTQYF. This rearrangement joins TRBV30 to TRBJ2-3; 8 bases line up with TRBD2. CDR1 GTSNPN and CDR2 SVGIG come from the germline V gene (reference sequence). The V gene end was trimmed by 8 bases and the J gene end by 0 bases; junction bases not matched to a gene: 7. The CDR3 totals 14 residues.

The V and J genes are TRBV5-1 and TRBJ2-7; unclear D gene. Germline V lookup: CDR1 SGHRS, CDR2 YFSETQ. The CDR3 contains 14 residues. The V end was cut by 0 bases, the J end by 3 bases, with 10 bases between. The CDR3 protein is CASSLVAAGYEQYF. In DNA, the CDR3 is TGCGCCAGCAGCTTGGTGGCAGCCGGCTACGAGCAGTACTTC.

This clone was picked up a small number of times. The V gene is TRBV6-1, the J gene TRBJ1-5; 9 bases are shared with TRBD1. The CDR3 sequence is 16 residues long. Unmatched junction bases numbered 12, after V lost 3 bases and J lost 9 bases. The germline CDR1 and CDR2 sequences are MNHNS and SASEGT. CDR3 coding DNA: TGTGCCAGCAGTGATGGGACAGGGTACGGCCTAAGGCCCCAGCATTTT. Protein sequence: CASSDGTGYGLRPQHF.

CDR3 sequence reads: CASSESAWGEKLFF. The CDR3 DNA is TGTGCCAGCAGTGAATCGGCGTGGGGGGAAAAACTGTTTTTT. The chain has TRBV2 and TRBJ1-4; D is perhaps TRBD1 (5 bases). Trimming removed 2 bases at V and 8 bases at J, with 12 bases between. The CDR3 spans 14 residues. CDR1 is SNHLY and CDR2 is FYNNEI in the germline V gene.

The CDR3 DNA sequence: TGTGCCAGCAGTCCAGGGATGTACCAAGAGACCCAGTACTTC. This sequence encodes CASSPGMYQETQYF. The chain has TRBV27 and TRBJ2-5; possible D gene TRBD1, 5 bases. The CDR3 loop spans 14 amino acids. Germline-derived CDR1 and CDR2 are MNHEY and SMNVEV (reference sequence). V was clipped by 5 bases and J by 0 bases, with 10 bases between them.

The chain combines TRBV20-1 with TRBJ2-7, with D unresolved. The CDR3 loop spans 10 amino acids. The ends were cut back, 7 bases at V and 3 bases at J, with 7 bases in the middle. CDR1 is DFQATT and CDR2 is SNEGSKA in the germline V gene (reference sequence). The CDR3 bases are TGCAGTGGTTTAGGCTACGAGCAGTACTTC. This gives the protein CSGLGYEQYF.

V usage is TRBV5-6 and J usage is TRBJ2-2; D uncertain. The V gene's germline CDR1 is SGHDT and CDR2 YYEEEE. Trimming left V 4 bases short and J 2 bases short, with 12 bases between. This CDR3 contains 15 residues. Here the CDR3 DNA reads TGTGCCAGCAGCCCATTGGACGGTAACACCGGGGAGCTGTTTTTT. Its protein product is CASSPLDGNTGELFF.

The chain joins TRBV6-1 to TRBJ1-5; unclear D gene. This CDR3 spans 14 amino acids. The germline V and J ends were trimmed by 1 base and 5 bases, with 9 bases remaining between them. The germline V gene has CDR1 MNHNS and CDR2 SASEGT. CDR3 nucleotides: TGTGCCAGCAGTGAAGAGTACGAATATCAGCCCCAGCATTTT. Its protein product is CASSEEYEYQPQHF.

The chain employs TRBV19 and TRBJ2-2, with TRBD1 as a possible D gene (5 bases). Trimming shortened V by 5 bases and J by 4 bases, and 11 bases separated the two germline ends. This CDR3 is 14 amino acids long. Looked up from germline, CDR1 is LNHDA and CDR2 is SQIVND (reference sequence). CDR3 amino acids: CASSPGMVTGELFF. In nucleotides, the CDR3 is TGTGCCAGTAGTCCAGGGATGGTCACCGGGGAGCTGTTTTTT.

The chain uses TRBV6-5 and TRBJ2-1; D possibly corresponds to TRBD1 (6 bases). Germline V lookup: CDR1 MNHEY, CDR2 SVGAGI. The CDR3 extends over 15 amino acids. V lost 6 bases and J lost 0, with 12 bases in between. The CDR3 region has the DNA TGTGCCAGCAGGATAACAGGGAACTCCTACAATGAGCAGTTCTTC. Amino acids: CASRITGNSYNEQFF.

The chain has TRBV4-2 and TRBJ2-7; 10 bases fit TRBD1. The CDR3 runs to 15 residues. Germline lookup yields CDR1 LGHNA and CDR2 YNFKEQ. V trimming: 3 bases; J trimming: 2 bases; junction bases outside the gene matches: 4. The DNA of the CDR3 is TGTGCCAGCAGCCAGTCCGGGACAGGGGCCTACGAGCAGTACTTC. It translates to CASSQSGTGAYEQYF.

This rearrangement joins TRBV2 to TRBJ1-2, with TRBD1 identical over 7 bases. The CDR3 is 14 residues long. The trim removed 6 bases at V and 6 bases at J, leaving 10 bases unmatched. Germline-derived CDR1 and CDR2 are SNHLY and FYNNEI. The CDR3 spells CASSTGTEGDGYTF. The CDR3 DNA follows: TGTGCCAGCAGCACCGGGACAGAAGGAGATGGCTACACCTTC.

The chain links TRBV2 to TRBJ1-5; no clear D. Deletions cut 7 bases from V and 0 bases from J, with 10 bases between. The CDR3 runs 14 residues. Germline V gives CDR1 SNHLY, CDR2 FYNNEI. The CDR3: CASTQAYSNQPQHF. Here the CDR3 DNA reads TGTGCCAGCACGCAGGCCTATAGCAATCAGCCCCAGCATTTT. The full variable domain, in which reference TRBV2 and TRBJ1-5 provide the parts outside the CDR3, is EPEVTQTPSHQVTQMGQEVILRCVPISNHLYFYWYRQILGQKVEFLVSFYNNEISEKSEIFDDQFSVERPDGSNFTLKIRSTKLEDSAMYFCASTQAYSNQPQHFGDGTRLSIL.

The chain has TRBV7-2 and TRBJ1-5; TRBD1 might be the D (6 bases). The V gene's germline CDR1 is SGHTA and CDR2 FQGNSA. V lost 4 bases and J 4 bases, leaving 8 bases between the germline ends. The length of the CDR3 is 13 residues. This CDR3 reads CASSSTGNQPQHF. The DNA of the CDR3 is TGTGCCAGCAGCTCTACAGGGAATCAGCCCCAGCATTTT.

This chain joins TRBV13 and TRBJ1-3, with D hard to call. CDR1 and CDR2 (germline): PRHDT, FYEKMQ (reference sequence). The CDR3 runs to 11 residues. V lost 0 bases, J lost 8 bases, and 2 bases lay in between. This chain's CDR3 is CASSLGDTIYF. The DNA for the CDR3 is TGTGCCAGCAGCTTAGGGGACACCATATATTTT.

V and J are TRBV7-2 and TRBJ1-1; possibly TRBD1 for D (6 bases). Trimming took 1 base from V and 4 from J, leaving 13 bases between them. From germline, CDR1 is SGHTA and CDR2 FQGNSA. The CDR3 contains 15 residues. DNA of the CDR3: TGTGCCAGCAGCTTAGGACCAGGGGACGGCACTGAAGCTTTCTTT. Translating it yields CASSLGPGDGTEAFF.

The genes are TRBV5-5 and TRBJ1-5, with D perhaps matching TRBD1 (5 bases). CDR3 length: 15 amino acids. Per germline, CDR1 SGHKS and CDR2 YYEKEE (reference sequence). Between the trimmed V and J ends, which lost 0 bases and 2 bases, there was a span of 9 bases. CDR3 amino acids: CASSLEGRGNQPQHF. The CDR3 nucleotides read TGTGCCAGCAGCTTGGAGGGCAGGGGCAATCAGCCCCAGCATTTT.

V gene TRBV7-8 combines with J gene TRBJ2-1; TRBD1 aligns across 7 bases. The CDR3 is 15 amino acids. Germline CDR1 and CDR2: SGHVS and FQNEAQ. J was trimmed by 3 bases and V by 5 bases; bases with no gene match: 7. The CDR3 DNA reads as TGTGCCAGCAGCCCAAGGGACAGTTTCTACAATGAGCAGTTCTTC. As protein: CASSPRDSFYNEQFF.

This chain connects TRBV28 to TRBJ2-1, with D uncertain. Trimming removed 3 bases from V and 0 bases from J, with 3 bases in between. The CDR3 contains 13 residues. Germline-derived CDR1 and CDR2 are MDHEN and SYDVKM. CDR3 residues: CASSLDSYNEQFF. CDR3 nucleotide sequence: TGTGCCAGCAGTTTGGACTCCTACAATGAGCAGTTCTTC.

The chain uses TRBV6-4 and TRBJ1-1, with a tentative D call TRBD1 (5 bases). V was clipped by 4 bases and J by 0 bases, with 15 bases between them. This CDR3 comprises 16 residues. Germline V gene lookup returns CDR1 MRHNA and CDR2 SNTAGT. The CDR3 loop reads CASSGGRVKLNTEAFF. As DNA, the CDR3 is TGTGCCAGCAGTGGAGGCAGGGTGAAGTTGAACACTGAAGCTTTCTTT.

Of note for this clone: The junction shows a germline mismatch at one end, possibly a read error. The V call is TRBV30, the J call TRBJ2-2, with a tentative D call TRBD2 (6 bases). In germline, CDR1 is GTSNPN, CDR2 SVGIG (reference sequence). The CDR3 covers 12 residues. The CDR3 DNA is TGTGCCCGGAGGGTGGGCACCGGGGAGCTGTTTTTT. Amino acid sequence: CARRVGTGELFF.

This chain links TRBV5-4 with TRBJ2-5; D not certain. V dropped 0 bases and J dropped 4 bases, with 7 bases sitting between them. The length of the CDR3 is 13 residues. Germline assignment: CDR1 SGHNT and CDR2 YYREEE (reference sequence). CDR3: CASSLEGLETQYF. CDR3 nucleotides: TGTGCCAGCAGCTTGGAAGGCCTAGAGACCCAGTACTTC.

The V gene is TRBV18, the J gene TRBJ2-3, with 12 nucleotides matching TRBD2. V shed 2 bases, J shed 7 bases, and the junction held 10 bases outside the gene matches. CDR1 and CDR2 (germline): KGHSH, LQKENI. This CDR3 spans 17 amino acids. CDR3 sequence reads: CASSPSKLAGGMNTQYF. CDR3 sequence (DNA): TGTGCCAGCTCACCATCCAAACTAGCGGGGGGCATGAATACGCAGTATTTT.